Listed here is a single TCR beta chain. It was during active infection that Seattle patients were enrolled and then longitudinally followed. The germline V gene has CDR1 MDHEN and CDR2 SYDVKM. V lost 6 bases and J lost 5; bases outside the gene matches: 4. CDR3 length: 13 residues. Assay: immunoSEQ multiplex PCR; the TCRdb copy retains only in-frame clones and omits some. The table records some 300,000 clones, approximately 89% of them present only once. The data derive from a study of blood T cell repertoires in COVID-19. In the study overall: From the United States, Italy and Spain came samples of acute and convalescent COVID-19.

Sequencing was performed on peripheral blood. The chain uses TRBV28 and TRBJ1-2; TRBD1 agrees at 9 bases. The source of this sequence is a woman in her 30s with COVID-19, enrolled during active disease. In DNA form, the CDR3 reads TGTGCCAGCAGACAGGGGGCGCGGTATGGCTACACCTTC. It specifies CASRQGARYGYTF.